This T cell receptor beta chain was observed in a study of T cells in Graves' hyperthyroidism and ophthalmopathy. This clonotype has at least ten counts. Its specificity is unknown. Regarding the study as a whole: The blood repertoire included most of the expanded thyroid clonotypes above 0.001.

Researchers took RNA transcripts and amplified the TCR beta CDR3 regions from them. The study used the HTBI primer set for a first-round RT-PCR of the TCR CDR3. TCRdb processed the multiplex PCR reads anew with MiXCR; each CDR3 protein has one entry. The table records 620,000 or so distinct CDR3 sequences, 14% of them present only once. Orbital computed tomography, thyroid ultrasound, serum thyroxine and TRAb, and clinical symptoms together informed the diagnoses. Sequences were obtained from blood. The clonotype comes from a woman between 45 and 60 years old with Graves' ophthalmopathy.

The CDR3 loop reads CATSDTGGTDTQYF. As DNA, the CDR3 is TGTGCCACCAGTGATACGGGGGGCACAGATACGCAGTATTTT. The chain recombines TRBV24-1 with TRBJ2-3; TRBD2 might be the D (6 bases). The CDR3 is made up of 14 amino acids. Trimming pared 3 bases from V and 1 base from J, leaving 7 bases between. Germline loops: CDR1 KGHDR, CDR2 SFDVKD.